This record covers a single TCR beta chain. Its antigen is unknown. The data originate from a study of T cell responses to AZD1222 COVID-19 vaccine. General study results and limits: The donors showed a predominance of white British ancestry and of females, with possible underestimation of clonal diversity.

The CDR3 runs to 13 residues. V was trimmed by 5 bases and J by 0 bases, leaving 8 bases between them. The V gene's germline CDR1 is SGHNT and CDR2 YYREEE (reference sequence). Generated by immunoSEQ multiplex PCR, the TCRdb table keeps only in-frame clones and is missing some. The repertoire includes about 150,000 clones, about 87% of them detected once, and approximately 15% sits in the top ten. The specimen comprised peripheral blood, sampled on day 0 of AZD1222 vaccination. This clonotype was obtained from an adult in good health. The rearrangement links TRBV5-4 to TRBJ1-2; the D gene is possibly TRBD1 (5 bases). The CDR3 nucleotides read TGTGCCAGCAGGACAGACTCTAACTATGGCTACACCTTC. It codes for CASRTDSNYGYTF. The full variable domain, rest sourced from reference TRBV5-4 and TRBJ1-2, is ETGVTQSPTHLIKTRGQQVTLRCSSQSGHNTVSWYQQALGQGPQFIFQYYREEENGRGNFPPRFSGLQFPNYSSELNVNALELDDSALYLCASRTDSNYGYTFGSGTRLTVV.